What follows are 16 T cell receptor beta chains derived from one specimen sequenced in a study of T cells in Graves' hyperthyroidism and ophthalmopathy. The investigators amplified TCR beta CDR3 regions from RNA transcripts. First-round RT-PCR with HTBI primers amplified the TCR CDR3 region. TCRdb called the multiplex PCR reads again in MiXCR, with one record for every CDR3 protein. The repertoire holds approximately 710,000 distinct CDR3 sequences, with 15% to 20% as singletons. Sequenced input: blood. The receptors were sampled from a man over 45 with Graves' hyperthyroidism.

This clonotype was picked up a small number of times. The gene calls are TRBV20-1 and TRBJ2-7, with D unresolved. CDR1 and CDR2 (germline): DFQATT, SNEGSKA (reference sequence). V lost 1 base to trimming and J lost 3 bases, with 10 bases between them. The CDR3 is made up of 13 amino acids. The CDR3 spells CSARATEYYEQYF. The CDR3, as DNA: TGCAGTGCTAGAGCAACAGAGTACTACGAGCAGTACTTC.

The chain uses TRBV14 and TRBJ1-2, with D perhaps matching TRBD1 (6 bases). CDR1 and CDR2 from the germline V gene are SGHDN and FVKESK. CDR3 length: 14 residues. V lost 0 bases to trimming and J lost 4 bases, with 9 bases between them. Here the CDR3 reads CASSQDQGSYGYTF. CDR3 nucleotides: TGTGCCAGCAGCCAAGACCAGGGGTCCTATGGCTACACCTTC.

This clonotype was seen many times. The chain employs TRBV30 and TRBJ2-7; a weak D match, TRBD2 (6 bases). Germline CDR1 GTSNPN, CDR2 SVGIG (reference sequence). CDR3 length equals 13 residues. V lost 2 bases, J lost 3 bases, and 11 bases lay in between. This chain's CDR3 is CAWSYGLNYEQYF. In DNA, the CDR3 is TGTGCCTGGAGTTATGGACTAAACTACGAGCAGTACTTC.

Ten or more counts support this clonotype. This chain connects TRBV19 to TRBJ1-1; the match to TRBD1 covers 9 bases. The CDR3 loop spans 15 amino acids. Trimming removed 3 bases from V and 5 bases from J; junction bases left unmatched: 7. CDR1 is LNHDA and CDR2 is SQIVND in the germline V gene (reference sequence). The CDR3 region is CASSIPDRGWTEAFF. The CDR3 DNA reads TGTGCCAGTAGTATCCCGGACAGGGGATGGACTGAAGCTTTCTTT.

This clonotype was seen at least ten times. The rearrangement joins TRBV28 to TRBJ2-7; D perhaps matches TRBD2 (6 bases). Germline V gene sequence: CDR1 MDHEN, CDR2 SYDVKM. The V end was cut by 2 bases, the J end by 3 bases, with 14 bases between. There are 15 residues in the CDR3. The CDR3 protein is CASSLMAGPFYEQYF. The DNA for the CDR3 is TGTGCCAGCAGTTTAATGGCGGGACCCTTCTACGAGCAGTACTTC.

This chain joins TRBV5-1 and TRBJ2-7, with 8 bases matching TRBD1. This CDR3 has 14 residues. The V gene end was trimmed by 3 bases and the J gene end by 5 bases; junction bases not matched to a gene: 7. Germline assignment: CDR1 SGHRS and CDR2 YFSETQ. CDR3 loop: CASSYGRGRNEQYF. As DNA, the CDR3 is TGCGCCAGCAGCTATGGCAGGGGGCGCAACGAGCAGTACTTC.

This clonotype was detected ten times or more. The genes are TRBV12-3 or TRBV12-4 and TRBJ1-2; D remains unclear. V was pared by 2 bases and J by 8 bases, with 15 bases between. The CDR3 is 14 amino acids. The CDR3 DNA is TGTGCCAGCAGTTTACTCAAGGGTGTCGAGGGCTACACCTTC. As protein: CASSLLKGVEGYTF.

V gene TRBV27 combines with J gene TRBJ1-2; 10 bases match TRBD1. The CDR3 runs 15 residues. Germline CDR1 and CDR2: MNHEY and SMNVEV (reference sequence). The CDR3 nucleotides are TGTATCACAGGGACAGGGGAATGGAATAACTATGGCTACACCTTC. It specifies CITGTGEWNNYGYTF.

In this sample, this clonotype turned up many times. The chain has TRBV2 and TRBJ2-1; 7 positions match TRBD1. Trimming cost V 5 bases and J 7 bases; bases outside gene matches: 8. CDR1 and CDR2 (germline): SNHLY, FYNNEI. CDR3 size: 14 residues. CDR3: CASSFSEQGNEQFF. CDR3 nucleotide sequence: TGTGCCAGCAGTTTTAGCGAACAGGGGAATGAGCAGTTCTTC.

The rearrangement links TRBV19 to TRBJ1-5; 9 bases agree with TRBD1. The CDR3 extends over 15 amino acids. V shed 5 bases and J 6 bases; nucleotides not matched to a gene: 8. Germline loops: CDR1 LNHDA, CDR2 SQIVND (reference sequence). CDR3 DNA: TGTGCCAGTAGTTTCCGGGACAGGGATGGTCAGCCCCAGCATTTT. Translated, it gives CASSFRDRDGQPQHF.

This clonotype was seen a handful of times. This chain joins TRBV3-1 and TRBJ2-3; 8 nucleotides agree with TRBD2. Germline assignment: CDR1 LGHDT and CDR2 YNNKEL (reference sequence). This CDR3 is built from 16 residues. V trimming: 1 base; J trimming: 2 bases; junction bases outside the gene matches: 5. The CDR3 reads CASSQAAGANTDTQYF. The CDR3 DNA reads TGTGCCAGCAGCCAAGCAGCGGGAGCAAACACAGATACGCAGTATTTT.

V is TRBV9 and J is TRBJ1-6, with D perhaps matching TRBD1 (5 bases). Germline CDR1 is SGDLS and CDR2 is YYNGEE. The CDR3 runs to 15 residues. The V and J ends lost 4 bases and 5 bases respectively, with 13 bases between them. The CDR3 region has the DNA TGTGCCAGCAGCATCCGGGACGGGAATAATTCACCCCTCCACTTT. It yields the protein CASSIRDGNNSPLHF. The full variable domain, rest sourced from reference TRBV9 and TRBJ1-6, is DSGVTQTPKHLITATGQRVTLRCSPRSGDLSVYWYQQSLDQGLQFLIQYYNGEERAKGNILERFSAQQFPDLHSELNLSSLELGDSALYFCASSIRDGNNSPLHFGNGTRLTVT.

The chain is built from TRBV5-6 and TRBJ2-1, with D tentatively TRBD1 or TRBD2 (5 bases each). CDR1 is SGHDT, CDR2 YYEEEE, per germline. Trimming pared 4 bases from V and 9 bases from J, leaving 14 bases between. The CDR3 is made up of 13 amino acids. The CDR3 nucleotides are TGTGCCAGCAGCCCACCGGTGGGGGTTGAGCAGTTCTTC. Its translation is CASSPPVGVEQFF. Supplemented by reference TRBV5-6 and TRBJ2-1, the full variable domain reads DAGVTQSPTHLIKTRGQQVTLRCSPKSGHDTVSWYQQALGQGPQFIFQYYEEEERQRGNFPDRFSGHQFPNYSSELNVNALLLGDSALYLCASSPPVGVEQFFGPGTRLTVL.

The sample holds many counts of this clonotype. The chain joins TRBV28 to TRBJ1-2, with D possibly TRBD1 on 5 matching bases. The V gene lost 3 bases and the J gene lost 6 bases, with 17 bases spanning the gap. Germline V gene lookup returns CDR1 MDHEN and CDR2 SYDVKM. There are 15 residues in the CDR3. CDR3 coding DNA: TGTGCCAGCAGTTTTTTCTCCGACAGTCACAATGGCTACACCTTC. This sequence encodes CASSFFSDSHNGYTF.

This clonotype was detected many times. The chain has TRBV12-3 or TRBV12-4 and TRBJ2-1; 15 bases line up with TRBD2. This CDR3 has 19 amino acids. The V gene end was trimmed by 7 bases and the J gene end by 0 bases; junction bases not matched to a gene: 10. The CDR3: CASNIYGLAGGSSYNEQFF. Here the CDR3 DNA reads TGTGCCAGCAATATTTATGGACTAGCGGGAGGGAGCTCCTACAATGAGCAGTTCTTC.

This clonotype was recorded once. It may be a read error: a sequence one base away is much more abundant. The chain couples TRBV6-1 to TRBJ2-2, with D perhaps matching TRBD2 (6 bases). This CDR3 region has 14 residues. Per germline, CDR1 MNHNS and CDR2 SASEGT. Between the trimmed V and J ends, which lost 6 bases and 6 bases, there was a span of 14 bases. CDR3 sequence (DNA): TGTGCCAGCAGGGCTAGCGAGAGTCCCGGGGAGCTGTTTTTT. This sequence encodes CASRASESPGELFF.